The 25 T cell receptor beta chains given below trace back to one sample, sequenced in a study of T cell repertoires in cytomegalovirus infection. Each CDR3 protein gets one entry after TCRdb re-called the reads with MiXCR. Of roughly 250,000 distinct CDR3 sequences in the sample, roughly an eighth were seen once. Sequencing used PBMCs. Receptors originate from a human donor in good health (CMV status not recorded). Some clones in this sample may be carry-over from other donors' samples.

This clonotype was detected ten times or more. The chain combines TRBV7-2 with TRBJ1-1; D not resolved. Germline CDR1 and CDR2: SGHTA and FQGNSA. Trimming removed 2 bases from V and 1 base from J, with 11 bases in between. The length of the CDR3 is 15 residues. In DNA, the CDR3 is TGTGCCAGCAGCTTAATTTCAGCTCAGAACACTGAAGCTTTCTTT. Encoded protein: CASSLISAQNTEAFF.

This clonotype occurred many times. This chain joins TRBV24-1 and TRBJ2-5; 10 nucleotides line up with TRBD1. The germline gives CDR1 KGHDR, CDR2 SFDVKD. Trimming took 1 base from V and 5 from J; bases not matched to a gene: 6. The CDR3 is 16 residues long. The CDR3 DNA reads TGTGCCACCAGTGATTTCCGGGACAGGGGAGTGGAGACCCAGTACTTC. It yields the protein CATSDFRDRGVETQYF.

J is TRBJ2-7 and V is TRBV19, with 7 nucleotides matching TRBD2. Germline V gives CDR1 LNHDA, CDR2 SQIVND (reference sequence). This CDR3 contains 15 residues. Trimming at V came to 2 bases and at J to 4 bases, leaving 8 bases not matched to a gene. CDR3 nucleotides: TGTGCCAGTAGTATATTTGCGCGGGAGAGTTACGAGCAGTACTTC. Translated: CASSIFARESYEQYF.

Of note for this clonotype: One base away lies a much larger clone, so this may be a sequencing read error. The CDR3 spells CASRQDQSSGGYNEQFF. For the CDR3, the DNA is TGCGCCAGCCGCCAAGATCAGTCTTCCGGGGGCTACAATGAGCAGTTCTTC. J is TRBJ2-1 and V is TRBV4-3; a weak D match, TRBD2 (6 bases). CDR1 is LGHNA, CDR2 YSLEER, per germline. The CDR3 totals 17 residues.

The J gene is TRBJ2-1, the V gene TRBV7-8, with 10 bases identical to TRBD1. CDR1 and CDR2 from the germline V gene are SGHVS and FQNEAQ. There are 17 residues in the CDR3. V trimming: 5 bases; J trimming: 2 bases; junction bases outside the gene matches: 9. This CDR3 reads CASSRRTGGDPYNEQFF. The DNA of the CDR3 is TGTGCCAGCAGCCGGAGGACAGGGGGGGACCCCTACAATGAGCAGTTCTTC.

This CDR3 reads CASSSNQAHTDTQYF. In nucleotides, the CDR3 is TGTGCCAGCAGTTCGAACCAGGCCCACACAGATACGCAGTATTTT. The chain recombines TRBV5-3 with TRBJ2-3; no firm D call. TRBV5-3 is an ORF, and what it does is uncertain. V gave up 8 bases and J gave up 2 bases, with 18 bases separating them. CDR3 length equals 15 residues.

This clonotype was counted only a few times. The chain links TRBV19 to TRBJ2-7; 13 positions match TRBD2. V lost 6 bases to trimming and J lost 3 bases; unmatched junction nucleotides: 5. Per the germline V gene, CDR1 is LNHDA and CDR2 is SQIVND (reference sequence). The CDR3 consists of 15 residues. CDR3 nucleotides: TGTGCCAGTAGCGCACTAGCGGGGGGGGACTACGAGCAGTACTTC. Amino acid sequence: CASSALAGGDYEQYF.

Many counts were recorded for this clonotype. The V and J genes are TRBV28 and TRBJ1-5; D gene uncertain. The CDR3 consists of 12 residues. Deletions cut 6 bases from V and 6 bases from J, with 9 bases between. The germline CDR1 and CDR2 sequences are MDHEN and SYDVKM. The CDR3 sequence is CASSDVGQPQHF. As DNA, the CDR3 is TGTGCCAGCAGCGACGTGGGTCAGCCCCAGCATTTT.

This clonotype was seen many times. The rearrangement uses TRBV7-9 and TRBJ1-1; no clear D. The germline gives CDR1 SEHNR, CDR2 FQNEAQ (reference sequence). The CDR3 extends over 14 amino acids. Trimming left V 0 bases short and J 1 base short, with 6 bases between. The chain's CDR3 is CASSLAAANTEAFF. CDR3 nucleotides: TGTGCCAGCAGCTTAGCGGCAGCGAACACTGAAGCTTTCTTT.

This clonotype turned up a few times. This chain joins TRBV20-1 and TRBJ1-3, with TRBD1 matching 7 bases. With 5 bases clipped from V and 4 bases from J, the junction kept 2 bases outside the gene matches. Germline lookup yields CDR1 DFQATT and CDR2 SNEGSKA (reference sequence). This CDR3 comprises 12 residues. The CDR3 DNA follows: TGCAGTGCTCCGGGACAGGGAAACACCATATATTTT. Translated: CSAPGQGNTIYF.

This clonotype showed up many times. The J gene is TRBJ2-6, the V gene TRBV7-2, with D uncertain. The CDR3 sequence is 15 residues long. CDR1 is SGHTA and CDR2 is FQGNSA in the germline V gene. V lost 0 bases, J lost 0 bases, and 3 bases lay in between. The CDR3 region is CASSLAHSGANVLTF. The DNA of the CDR3 is TGTGCCAGCAGCTTAGCTCACTCTGGGGCCAACGTCCTGACTTTC.

This clonotype was detected a few times. The chain is built from TRBV14 and TRBJ1-1, with D uncertain. Germline values: CDR1 SGHDN, CDR2 FVKESK. V lost 0 bases and J 4 bases, leaving 12 bases between the germline ends. This CDR3 region has 15 residues. The CDR3 sequence is CASSQDYGVGTEAFF. The CDR3 nucleotides are TGTGCCAGCAGCCAAGATTATGGGGTAGGCACTGAAGCTTTCTTT.

This clonotype has more than one count but fewer than ten. This rearrangement joins TRBV29-1 to TRBJ1-1; no firm D call. The CDR3 length is 12 residues. With 4 bases removed from V and 0 bases from J, the gap between germline ends came to 6 bases. Germline-derived CDR1 and CDR2 are SQVTM and ANQGSEA. The DNA of the CDR3 is TGCAGCGTTGTCATCCTGAACACTGAAGCTTTCTTT. Translated: CSVVILNTEAFF.

This clonotype appeared a few times. The rearrangement links TRBV5-1 to TRBJ1-2; D gene uncertain. Germline CDR1 and CDR2: SGHRS and YFSETQ. Trimming removed 3 bases from V and 8 bases from J, with 14 bases in between. This CDR3 is built from 13 residues. In DNA form, the CDR3 reads TGCGCCAGCAGCTCGGAAGGGAATTGGGGCTACACCTTC. Protein sequence: CASSSEGNWGYTF.

At least ten counts were recorded for this clonotype. The chain joins TRBV7-2 to TRBJ2-7, with D perhaps matching TRBD1 (6 bases). Germline values: CDR1 SGHTA, CDR2 FQGNSA. V was clipped by 7 bases and J by 6 bases, with 13 bases between them. CDR3 size: 12 residues. CDR3 loop: CASTQTGSEQYF. The CDR3 DNA is TGTGCCAGCACCCAAACAGGGAGCGAGCAGTACTTC.

This clonotype was detected many times. This rearrangement joins TRBV7-2 to TRBJ1-5; D gene unclear. The V end was cut by 1 base, the J end by 5 bases, with 9 bases between. The CDR3 consists of 14 residues. Germline CDR1 SGHTA, CDR2 FQGNSA. CDR3 in DNA: TGTGCCAGCAGCTTAGGAGACTCCGATCAGCCCCAGCATTTT. Amino acids: CASSLGDSDQPQHF.

This clonotype has ten or more counts. The V gene is TRBV14, the J gene TRBJ2-2, with D possibly called TRBD1 or TRBD2 (5 bases each). Between the trimmed V and J ends, which lost 4 bases and 7 bases, there was a span of 13 bases. The CDR3 contains 14 residues. CDR1 and CDR2 (germline): SGHDN, FVKESK. The DNA for the CDR3 is TGTGCCAGCAGCCCCCGGCTGAGGGGCGGGGAGCTGTTTTTT. This gives the protein CASSPRLRGGELFF.

The V call is TRBV4-1, the J call TRBJ1-2; D might be TRBD1 (5 bases). CDR1 and CDR2 from the germline V gene are MGHRA and YSYEKL. Trimming shortened V by 4 bases and J by 2 bases, and 17 bases separated the two germline ends. There are 16 residues in the CDR3. The CDR3 coding sequence is TGCGCCAGCAGCCCAGACAGCATCAGCTCCAACTATGGCTACACCTTC. This codes for CASSPDSISSNYGYTF.

This clonotype has a count of ten or more. This sequence joins TRBV28 and TRBJ2-7; 9 bases line up with TRBD1. The CDR3 has 15 residues. Germline V lookup: CDR1 MDHEN, CDR2 SYDVKM. Germline trimming cut 6 bases from V and 2 bases from J; bases unmatched to any gene: 8. For the CDR3, the DNA is TGTGCCAGCAGCTCCAACAGGGGGCCTACCTACGAGCAGTACTTC. Translating gives CASSSNRGPTYEQYF. Variable domain in full (rest from reference TRBV28 and TRBJ2-7): DVKVTQSSRYLVKRTGEKVFLECVQDMDHENMFWYRQDPGLGLRLIYFSYDVKMKEKGDIPEGYSVSREKKERFSLILESASTNQTSMYLCASSSNRGPTYEQYFGPGTRLTVT.

The sample holds many counts of this clonotype. The rearrangement joins TRBV12-5 to TRBJ1-3; tentatively, D is TRBD1 (5 bases). The CDR3 is 16 residues long. V gave up 1 base and J gave up 1 base, with 11 bases separating them. Germline V gene sequence: CDR1 LGHNT, CDR2 FRNRAP. The CDR3 sequence is CASGLGPGGSGNTIYF. CDR3 nucleotide sequence: TGTGCTAGTGGTTTGGGCCCCGGGGGATCTGGAAACACCATATATTTT. Full variable domain (remainder filled in from reference TRBV12-5 and TRBJ1-3): DARVTQTPRHKVTEMGQEVTMRCQPILGHNTVFWYRQTMMQGLELLAYFRNRAPLDDSGMPKDRFSAEMPDATLATLKIQPSEPRDSAVYFCASGLGPGGSGNTIYFGEGSWLTVV.

This clonotype has ten or more counts. The rearrangement links TRBV7-9 to TRBJ1-1; possibly TRBD1 for D (5 bases). This CDR3 comprises 15 residues. Germline values: CDR1 SEHNR, CDR2 FQNEAQ (reference sequence). V dropped 5 bases and J dropped 3 bases, with 16 bases sitting between them. The CDR3 bases are TGTGCCAGCAGCCCCGGGGGGGGAATCGACACTGAAGCTTTCTTT. It specifies CASSPGGGIDTEAFF. Supplemented by reference TRBV7-9 and TRBJ1-1, the full variable domain reads DTGVSQNPRHKITKRGQNVTFRCDPISEHNRLYWYRQTLGQGPEFLTYFQNEAQLEKSRLLSDRFSAERPKGSFSTLEIQRTEQGDSAMYLCASSPGGGIDTEAFFGQGTRLTVV.

V and J are TRBV20-1 and TRBJ2-3; 11 bases agree with TRBD2. CDR1 and CDR2 (germline): DFQATT, SNEGSKA (reference sequence). V lost 6 bases, J lost 6 bases, and 2 bases stayed unmatched. CDR3 length: 12 amino acids. CDR3 region: CSARLAGDTQYF. CDR3 coding DNA: TGCAGTGCAAGACTAGCGGGGGATACGCAGTATTTT.

V is TRBV4-3 and J is TRBJ2-7; D may be TRBD1 (6 bases). Germline V CDR1 and CDR2: LGHNA, YSLEER. The germline V and J ends were trimmed by 0 bases and 2 bases, with 11 bases remaining between them. The CDR3 is 15 residues long. The CDR3 loop reads CASSQETGSTYEQYF. CDR3 coding DNA: TGCGCCAGCAGCCAAGAAACAGGGTCCACCTACGAGCAGTACTTC.

Ten or more counts support this clonotype. The chain has TRBV27 and TRBJ1-2; TRBD1 matches at 7 bases. The CDR3 covers 16 residues. The germline V gene encodes CDR1 MNHEY and CDR2 SMNVEV (reference sequence). Trimming took 7 bases from V and 2 from J; bases not matched to a gene: 13. The CDR3 coding sequence is TGTGCCAGCACCAGCGTGGAGACAGGGAAAAACTATGGCTACACCTTC. Translation gives CASTSVETGKNYGYTF.

This clonotype was seen ten or more times. This chain connects TRBV5-6 to TRBJ1-5; D is unclear. The germline gives CDR1 SGHDT, CDR2 YYEEEE. Trimming removed 4 bases from V and 2 bases from J, with 7 bases in between. The CDR3 consists of 13 residues. The CDR3 DNA reads TGTGCCAGCAGCCGAGACCGCAATCAGCCCCAGCATTTT. It is translated as CASSRDRNQPQHF.